This section outlines one TCR beta chain sequence together with its context. This sample is part of a study of T cell changes during pregnancy in multiple sclerosis. The data were produced by immunoSEQ multiplex PCR, yet TCRdb's version contains in-frame clones alone and is incomplete. The sample contains roughly 50,000 clones, 80% to 95% of which appear only once. This CDR3 has 14 residues. Trimming left V 2 bases short and J 3 bases short, with 8 bases between. Germline V gene data show CDR1 as SNHLY and CDR2 as FYNNEI. The J gene is TRBJ1-5, the V gene TRBV2; D is unclear. Here the sequenced sample was CD4+ T cells from peripheral blood mononuclear cells, taken in the third trimester of pregnancy. The source is a female donor with multiple sclerosis, enrolled in a pregnancy study. The CDR3 DNA follows: TGTGCCAGCAGTGAAAACAGTATCAATCAGCCCCAGCATTTT. This translates into CASSENSINQPQHF.